A selection of T cell receptor beta chains follows, all from one sample in a study of blood T cell repertoires in COVID-19. Sequencing was performed with immunoSEQ multiplex PCR; in TCRdb, only in-frame clones are kept and a portion is missing. Here the sample spans about 310,000 clones, 85% to 90% being singletons. Material for sequencing was PBMCs or T cells enriched from blood (not recorded which). These receptors all stem from a woman under 40 who had recovered from COVID-19. Both conserved end residues are part of each CDR3. The order of the fields is V gene, J gene, clone size, D gene, CDR3 protein, CDR3 DNA. A D gene is named only where the DNA matches it firmly. Clone size, where shown, is once, few, many, or a class for clones that have expanded.

v_call: TRBV7-2; j_call: TRBJ2-3; clone_size: once; d_call: TRBD1; cdr3_aa: CASSHTPGQVTDTQYF; cdr3_nt: TGTGCCAGCAGCCACACCCCGGGACAGGTTACAGATACGCAGTATTTT
v_call: TRBV19; j_call: TRBJ2-1; clone_size: -; d_call: TRBD2; cdr3_aa: CASRSPTSGRTSEQFF; cdr3_nt: TGTGCCAGTAGGTCCCCAACTAGCGGGAGAACTAGTGAGCAGTTCTTC
v_call: TRBV30; j_call: TRBJ1-2; clone_size: -; d_call: -; cdr3_aa: CAWIKQLWGRYGYTF; cdr3_nt: TGTGCCTGGATCAAACAATTGTGGGGGAGGTATGGCTACACCTTC
v_call: TRBV5-5; j_call: TRBJ2-5; clone_size: -; d_call: -; cdr3_aa: CASSRFPTSGGIQETQYF; cdr3_nt: TGTGCCAGCAGCCGATTCCCGACGTCCGGGGGAATCCAAGAGACCCAGTACTTC
v_call: TRBV3-1/TRBV3-2; j_call: TRBJ2-2; clone_size: once; d_call: -; cdr3_aa: CASSQAAGTGELFF; cdr3_nt: TGTGCCAGCAGCCAAGCGGCGGGGACCGGGGAGCTGTTTTTT
v_call: TRBV29-1; j_call: TRBJ1-4; clone_size: -; d_call: TRBD1; cdr3_aa: CSMTGTEEKLFF; cdr3_nt: TGCAGCATGACAGGGACCGAGGAAAAACTGTTTTTT
v_call: TRBV7-8; j_call: TRBJ1-5; clone_size: -; d_call: -; cdr3_aa: CASSLARNQPQHF; cdr3_nt: TGTGCCAGCAGCTTAGCGCGAAATCAGCCCCAGCATTTT
v_call: TRBV30; j_call: TRBJ2-7; clone_size: -; d_call: -; cdr3_aa: CAWSVFISEQYF; cdr3_nt: TGTGCCTGGAGTGTATTCATTAGCGAGCAGTACTTC
v_call: TRBV3-1/TRBV3-2; j_call: TRBJ2-4; clone_size: -; d_call: TRBD2; cdr3_aa: CASSQGTSTYIQYF; cdr3_nt: TGTGCCAGCAGCCAGGGGACTAGCACGTACATTCAGTACTTC
v_call: TRBV10-3; j_call: TRBJ2-7; clone_size: -; d_call: TRBD2; cdr3_aa: CAISEKLAGSTYEQYF; cdr3_nt: TGTGCCATCAGTGAAAAATTAGCGGGATCAACCTACGAGCAGTACTTC
v_call: TRBV19; j_call: TRBJ1-2; clone_size: -; d_call: TRBD1; cdr3_aa: CASSIGSGGGDSYGYTF; cdr3_nt: TGTGCCAGTAGTATAGGTTCTGGAGGGGGCGACTCCTATGGCTACACCTTC
v_call: TRBV11-2; j_call: TRBJ1-1; clone_size: -; d_call: -; cdr3_aa: CASSLGWASYTEAFF; cdr3_nt: TGTGCCAGCAGCTTAGGCTGGGCAAGCTACACTGAAGCTTTCTTT
v_call: TRBV19; j_call: TRBJ1-2; clone_size: -; d_call: -; cdr3_aa: CASSIANPISGYTF; cdr3_nt: TGTGCCAGTAGTATAGCGAACCCGATCAGTGGCTACACCTTC
v_call: TRBV11-3; j_call: TRBJ2-1; clone_size: -; d_call: -; cdr3_aa: CASSYGIEQFF; cdr3_nt: TGTGCCAGCAGCTACGGTATTGAGCAGTTCTTC
v_call: TRBV27; j_call: TRBJ2-5; clone_size: -; d_call: TRBD1; cdr3_aa: CASSGTGGLPETQYF; cdr3_nt: TGTGCCAGCAGCGGGACAGGGGGTCTTCCGGAGACCCAGTACTTC